The 29 T cell receptor beta chains in this list originate from one sample, sequenced in a study of kidney transplant recipient with SARS-CoV-2 infection. TCRdb used MiXCR to reprocess the reads, holding one entry per CDR3 protein. The profile covers 200,000 to 300,000 distinct CDR3 sequences, with 29% appearing a single time and less than 8.5% taken by the ten largest. The sequences come from a blood sample, collected at baseline and around day 110 from a kidney transplant recipient. These receptors were collected from a male patient aged 30 to 40 who had COVID-19 and was a kidney transplant recipient. Some T cells may have originated in the graft donor.

A remark on this clonotype: With a much larger clone just one base away, this may be a read error. The CDR3 loop is CSVHPRGGSYEQYF. The CDR3 nucleotides read TGCAGCGTCCACCCGCGGGGGGGCTCCTACGAGCAGTACTTC. The V call is TRBV29-1, the J call TRBJ2-5; 9 bases agree with TRBD2. The J call may be wrong; the DNA end is better matched by TRBJ2-7. CDR3 length: 14 residues. In germline, CDR1 is SQVTM, CDR2 ANQGSEA.

As for this clonotype: Given a far larger clone just one base away, this is likely a sequencing read error. The chain couples TRBV6-1 to TRBJ1-2; D may be TRBD1 (5 bases). The CDR3 is 17 amino acids. Germline V CDR1 and CDR2: MNHNS, SASEGT. The CDR3 region is CASSRQQGGRKTYGNTF. In DNA, the CDR3 is TGTGCCAGCAGTAGACAGCAAGGTGGGAGAAAGACCTATGGCAACACCTTC.

This clonotype has ten or more counts. The chain couples TRBV7-2 to TRBJ2-5; D not certain. V was trimmed by 2 bases and J by 7 bases, leaving 11 bases between them. CDR1 is SGHTA and CDR2 is FQGNSA in the germline V gene. The length of the CDR3 is 13 residues. CDR3 amino acids: CASSLRGLGTQYF. CDR3 sequence (DNA): TGTGCCAGCAGCTTACGTGGGTTGGGGACCCAGTACTTC.

This clonotype was observed at least ten times. This chain uses TRBV19 with TRBJ1-5; 7 nucleotides agree with TRBD1. Germline CDR1 and CDR2: LNHDA and SQIVND (reference sequence). This CDR3 spans 17 amino acids. J lost 0 bases, V lost 1 base, and 6 bases had no gene match. The CDR3 region is CASSIGITGDSNQPQHF. The DNA of the CDR3 is TGTGCCAGTAGTATAGGCATAACAGGGGATAGCAATCAGCCCCAGCATTTT. The entire variable domain, with the rest obtained from reference TRBV19 and TRBJ1-5, is as follows: DGGITQSPKYLFRKEGQNVTLSCEQNLNHDAMYWYRQDPGQGLRLIYYSQIVNDFQKGDIAEGYSVSREKKESFPLTVTSAQKNPTAFYLCASSIGITGDSNQPQHFGDGTRLSIL.

The table lists this clonotype with many counts. The V and J genes are TRBV6-5 and TRBJ2-7; D may be TRBD1 or TRBD2 (6 bases each). V lost 4 bases and J lost 4, with 14 bases in between. CDR1 MNHEY and CDR2 SVGAGI come from the germline V gene. The CDR3 extends over 14 amino acids. CDR3 in DNA: TGTGCCAGCAGTTCGCAGGGGAGGTTTTACGAGCAGTACTTC. It yields the protein CASSSQGRFYEQYF.

To note about this clonotype: A junction end diverges from the germline sequence, so it may reflect a read error. V is TRBV7-7 and J is TRBJ1-2, with D unclear. Germline assignment: CDR1 SSHAT and CDR2 FNYEAQ (reference sequence). This CDR3 has 17 residues. CDR3 DNA: TGTGCCTGCAGCTCGGAGCGTAAGTGCCGAAAGACCTATGGCTACACCTTC. Translating it yields CACSSERKCRKTYGYTF.

Note on this clonotype: This may stem from a read error, because a much larger clone lies one nucleotide away. The V and J genes are TRBV24-1 and TRBJ1-2; unclear D gene. CDR1 and CDR2 from the germline V gene are KGHDR and SFDVKD. The CDR3 length is 17 residues. The germline V and J ends were trimmed by 6 bases and 4 bases, with 23 bases remaining between them. The CDR3 DNA follows: TGTGCCACCAGTCCGCGCGGTAGTACCAGAAAGACCTATGGCTACACCTTC. Its translation: CATSPRGSTRKTYGYTF.

V usage is TRBV11-2 and J usage is TRBJ2-3, with D perhaps TRBD2 (5 bases). Germline CDR1 is SGHAT and CDR2 is FQNNGV. Between the trimmed V and J ends, which lost 7 bases and 2 bases, there was a span of 13 bases. This CDR3 spans 14 amino acids. The CDR3 spells CASKVARNTDTQYF. In nucleotides, the CDR3 is TGTGCCAGCAAAGTAGCGCGAAACACAGATACGCAGTATTTT.

This clonotype was seen a handful of times. This chain links TRBV5-1 with TRBJ2-5; D is undetermined. Trimming left V 0 bases short and J 1 base short, with 7 bases between. CDR3 size: 14 residues. Germline loops: CDR1 SGHRS, CDR2 YFSETQ. The CDR3 bases are TGCGCCAGCAGCTTGGCCACGAGCCAAGAGACCCAGTACTTC. Translation: CASSLATSQETQYF.

In this sample, this clonotype turned up many times. CDR3 region: CASSDFYSFRKTYGYTF. Written as DNA, the CDR3 is TGTGCCAGCAGTGATTTTTACAGCTTCCGAAAGACCTATGGCTACACCTTC. The V call is TRBV12-3 or TRBV12-4, the J call TRBJ1-2, with D uncertain. This CDR3 spans 17 amino acids. Between the trimmed V and J ends, which lost 5 bases and 4 bases, there was a span of 23 bases.

This clonotype was detected many times. The chain recombines TRBV4-2 with TRBJ2-7; D is unresolved. Trimming took off 0 bases at V and 0 bases at J, with 12 bases between the two ends. Germline loops: CDR1 LGHNA, CDR2 YNFKEQ. The CDR3 extends over 16 amino acids. CDR3 sequence reads: CASSQDYTGPSYEQYF. CDR3 DNA sequence: TGTGCCAGCAGCCAAGATTATACGGGTCCCTCCTACGAGCAGTACTTC.

This clonotype occurred many times. V is TRBV6-6 and J is TRBJ1-2, with TRBD1 matching 7 bases. Germline CDR1 is MNHNY and CDR2 is SVGAGI (reference sequence). J was trimmed by 0 bases and V by 4 bases; bases with no gene match: 8. The CDR3 is 16 amino acids. This chain's CDR3 is CASSSDWTGANYGYTF. DNA for the CDR3: TGTGCCAGCAGTTCCGACTGGACAGGCGCTAACTATGGCTACACCTTC.

Note on this clonotype: A much larger clonotype is one base distant, so this may be a read error. The V call is TRBV28, the J call TRBJ1-2; D is undetermined. Trimming removed 2 bases at V and 2 bases at J, with 6 bases between. Germline CDR1 reads MDHEN; CDR2 reads SYDVKM. The CDR3 has 13 amino acids. CDR3 DNA: TGTGCCAGCAGTTTACGGCTCAACTATGGCTACACCTTC. Protein: CASSLRLNYGYTF.

This clonotype has ten or more counts. The genes are TRBV7-4 and TRBJ1-2; D call uncertain. In germline, CDR1 is SGHVT, CDR2 SQSDAQ. Trimming pared 5 bases from V and 4 bases from J, leaving 23 bases between. The CDR3 runs 17 residues. As DNA, the CDR3 is TGTGCCAGCAGCCACGATGGTTCAGCTCGAAAGACCTATGGCTACACCTTC. Encoded protein: CASSHDGSARKTYGYTF.

This CDR3 is CASSPRQGAAYGYTF. Written as DNA, the CDR3 is TGCGCCAGCAGCCCCCGACAGGGGGCGGCCTATGGCTACACCTTC. The chain joins TRBV5-1 to TRBJ1-2, with 10 bases that match TRBD1. The CDR3 runs 15 residues. CDR1 is SGHRS and CDR2 is YFSETQ in the germline V gene. The trim removed 4 bases at V and 4 bases at J, leaving 7 bases unmatched.

This clonotype was recorded at least ten times. The chain is built from TRBV7-9 and TRBJ2-6; D is unclear. CDR1 SEHNR and CDR2 FQNEAQ come from the germline V gene (reference sequence). CDR3 length: 13 amino acids. V lost 8 bases and J lost 0, with 5 bases in between. The CDR3 here is CASGGSGANVLTF. CDR3 DNA sequence: TGTGCCAGCGGTGGCTCTGGGGCCAACGTCCTGACTTTC.

This clonotype was seen at least ten times. The chain links TRBV5-2 to TRBJ2-6. TRBV5-2 corresponds to a pseudogene. This CDR3 comprises 18 residues. This chain's CDR3 is CASKNYREYTKSGQRPDF. The CDR3 nucleotides are TGTGCCAGCAAGAACTATCGAGAGTACACAAAGTCGGGCCAACGTCCTGACTTC.

This clonotype was recorded many times. The J gene is TRBJ1-2, the V gene TRBV7-9, with D unclear. Trimming cost V 5 bases and J 4 bases, with 8 bases left between them. CDR1 SEHNR and CDR2 FQNEAQ come from the germline V gene (reference sequence). The CDR3 is 12 residues long. The CDR3 is CASSTTSYGYTF. The CDR3, as DNA: TGTGCCAGCAGCACGACTTCCTATGGCTACACCTTC.

This clonotype was counted only a few times. The CDR3 spells CASSLVWTGLQETQYF. The CDR3 DNA is TGTGCCAGCAGCTTAGTATGGACAGGGCTCCAAGAGACCCAGTACTTC. This chain connects TRBV7-8 to TRBJ2-5; TRBD1 agrees at 8 bases. CDR3 length equals 16 residues. Trimming at V came to 1 base and at J to 1 base, leaving 5 bases not matched to a gene. CDR1 and CDR2 (germline): SGHVS, FQNEAQ.

This clonotype appeared a single time. One base away lies a much larger clone, so this may be a sequencing read error. The chain couples TRBV3-1 to TRBJ2-6; D not resolved. This CDR3 comprises 16 residues. From germline, CDR1 is LGHDT and CDR2 YNNKEL (reference sequence). CDR3 sequence: CAGSQGSGAGANVLTF. CDR3 coding DNA: TGTGCCGGCAGCCAAGGTAGTGGGGCTGGGGCCAACGTCCTGACTTTC. Full variable domain (missing parts from reference TRBV3-1 and TRBJ2-6): DTAVSQTPKYLVTQMGNDKSIKCEQNLGHDTMYWYKQDSKKFLKIMFSYNNKELIINETVPNRFSPKSPDKAHLNLHINSLELGDSAVYFCAGSQGSGAGANVLTFGAGSRLTVL.

The sample holds a few counts of this clonotype. The CDR3 is CASSMERVVRKTYGYTF. DNA for the CDR3: TGTGCCAGCAGCATGGAGAGGGTCGTTAGAAAGACCTATGGCTACACCTTC. The chain combines TRBV16 with TRBJ1-2; D ambiguous. There are 17 residues in the CDR3. The germline V and J ends were trimmed by 5 bases and 4 bases, with 23 bases remaining between them. Germline V lookup: CDR1 KGHSY, CDR2 FQNENV.

This clonotype was recorded many times. This chain connects TRBV5-4 to TRBJ2-7; 12 bases align to TRBD1. V was clipped by 3 bases and J by 5 bases; unmatched bases: 6. The CDR3 has 15 residues. In germline, CDR1 is SGHNT, CDR2 YYREEE (reference sequence). In DNA form, the CDR3 reads TGTGCCAGCAGCTCACCGGGACAGGGGGCACACGAGCAGTACTTC. Translated, it gives CASSSPGQGAHEQYF.

This clonotype appeared many times. The chain is built from TRBV3-1 and TRBJ1-1; D ambiguous. The CDR3 has 17 amino acids. Trimming took off 5 bases at V and 4 bases at J, with 23 bases between the two ends. CDR1 and CDR2 from the germline V gene are LGHDT and YNNKEL (reference sequence). CDR3 nucleotides: TGTGCCAGCAGCATCCATGGTCCCATTTCAATTCGCACTGAAGCTTTCTTT. Amino acid sequence: CASSIHGPISIRTEAFF. Combining the CDR3 with reference TRBV3-1 and TRBJ1-1 gives the whole variable domain DTAVSQTPKYLVTQMGNDKSIKCEQNLGHDTMYWYKQDSKKFLKIMFSYNNKELIINETVPNRFSPKSPDKAHLNLHINSLELGDSAVYFCASSIHGPISIRTEAFFGQGTRLTVV.

Note on this clonotype: A junction end diverges from the germline sequence, so it may reflect a read error. This chain uses TRBV27 with TRBJ2-3; 7 bases are a match to TRBD2. This CDR3 contains 15 residues. Germline V gene sequence: CDR1 MNHEY, CDR2 SMNVEV (reference sequence). The CDR3 nucleotides read TGTACCAGCAGTTCCCTAGCGGTGAGCACAGATACGCAGTATTTT. Translating gives CTSSSLAVSTDTQYF.

This clonotype was seen at least ten times. The rearrangement joins TRBV10-3 to TRBJ2-2, with TRBD1 matching 10 bases. From germline, CDR1 is ENHRY and CDR2 SYGVKD. The CDR3 length is 15 residues. Trimming took 6 bases from V and 4 from J; bases not matched to a gene: 5. CDR3 nucleotides: TGTGCCATCAGGGGGACAGGGGACAGCACCGGGGAGCTGTTTTTT. This encodes CAIRGTGDSTGELFF.

This clonotype occurred many times. V and J are TRBV30 and TRBJ1-2; possibly TRBD1 for D (5 bases). Trimming removed 2 bases from V and 8 bases from J, with 15 bases in between. Germline-derived CDR1 and CDR2 are GTSNPN and SVGIG (reference sequence). CDR3 size: 13 residues. CDR3 protein: CAWSTGQGFGYTF. In nucleotides, the CDR3 is TGTGCCTGGAGTACGGGCCAGGGCTTCGGCTACACCTTC.

Details on this clonotype: A much larger clone differs from this one at a single base, so this may be a read error. This CDR3 is missing its conserved last phenylalanine or tryptophan, likely due to a read error. The chain couples TRBV7-4 to TRBJ1-2; D not resolved. Trimming took 5 bases from V and 4 from J, leaving 23 bases between them. Germline V gene lookup returns CDR1 SGHVT and CDR2 SQSDAQ. The CDR3 consists of 17 residues. The CDR3 coding sequence is TGTGCCAGCAGCATCGACAATTCAGCTCGAAAGACCTATGGCTACACCTCC. Its protein product is CASSIDNSARKTYGYTS.

A word on this clonotype: This may be a read error, as it is one base from a much larger clone. The rearrangement links TRBV7-6 to TRBJ1-4; 9 bases align to TRBD1. Germline V CDR1 and CDR2: SGHVS, FNYEAQ. This CDR3 spans 14 amino acids. The CDR3 sequence is CASSLGTGSEELFF. CDR3 bases: TGTGCCAGCAGCTTGGGGACAGGGAGTGAAGAACTGTTTTTT.

In its sample, this clonotype was seen many times. This sequence joins TRBV7-1 and TRBJ1-2; D not certain. TRBV7-1 is annotated as an ORF whose role is uncertain. The germline V and J ends were trimmed by 5 bases and 4 bases, with 23 bases remaining between them. This CDR3 is 17 amino acids long. In DNA form, the CDR3 reads TGTGCCAGCAGCCTTTTCATTCACGAGGGAAAGACCTATGGCTACACCTTC. This translates into CASSLFIHEGKTYGYTF.